This T cell receptor (beta chain) was identified during a study of early T cells in non-severe SARS-CoV-2 infection. Looking at the study overall: Sequencing input comprised bulk RNA from unsorted whole blood; chain pairing was not available.

Overall study results and limits: Anti-spike CD8 specificities were favored by VDJdb matching, whose results missed private and CD4 specificities.

This clonotype has at least ten counts. Its matching antigen is unknown. Separate cDNA molecules each had unique molecular identifiers attached to them. A single record per CDR3 protein comes from TCRdb applying MiXCR to the 5' RACE reads. The repertoire holds around 70,000 distinct CDR3 sequences, with approximately 9.1% as singletons. The CDR3 loop spans 13 amino acids. V was cut by 8 bases and J by 0 bases, with 8 bases left in between. Looked up from germline, CDR1 is DFQATT and CDR2 is SNEGSKA (reference sequence). This specimen consisted of whole blood, obtained at baseline. This chain connects TRBV20-1 to TRBJ2-6; possible D gene TRBD1, 6 bases. The TCR originated in an adult who was a healthcare worker with PCR-confirmed SARS-CoV-2 infection or an uninfected control (not recorded which). The CDR3 DNA is TGCAGTTCAGGGGACTCTGGGGCCAACGTCCTGACTTTC. Amino acids: CSSGDSGANVLTF.